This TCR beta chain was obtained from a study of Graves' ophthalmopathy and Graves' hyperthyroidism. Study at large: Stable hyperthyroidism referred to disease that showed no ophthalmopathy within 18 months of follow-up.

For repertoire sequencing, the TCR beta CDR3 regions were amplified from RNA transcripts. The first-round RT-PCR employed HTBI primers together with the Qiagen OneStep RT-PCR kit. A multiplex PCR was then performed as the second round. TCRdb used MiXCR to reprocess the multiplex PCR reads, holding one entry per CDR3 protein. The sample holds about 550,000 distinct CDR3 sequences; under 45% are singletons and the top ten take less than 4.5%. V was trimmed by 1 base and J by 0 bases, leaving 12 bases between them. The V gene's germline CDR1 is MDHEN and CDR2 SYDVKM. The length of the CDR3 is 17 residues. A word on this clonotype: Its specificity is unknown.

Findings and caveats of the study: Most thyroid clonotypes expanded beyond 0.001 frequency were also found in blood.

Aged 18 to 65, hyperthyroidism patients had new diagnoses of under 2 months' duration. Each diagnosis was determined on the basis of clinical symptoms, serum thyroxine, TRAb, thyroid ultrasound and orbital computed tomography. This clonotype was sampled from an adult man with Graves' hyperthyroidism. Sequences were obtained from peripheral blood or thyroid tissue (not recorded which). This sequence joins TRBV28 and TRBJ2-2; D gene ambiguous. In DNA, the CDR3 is TGTGCCAGCAGTTTATCGTCCAGCGACCCGAACACCGGGGAGCTGTTTTTT. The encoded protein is CASSLSSSDPNTGELFF.